These T cell receptor beta chains were read from a single sample in a study of blood T cell repertoires in COVID-19. Assay used: immunoSEQ multiplex PCR; TCRdb lists only in-frame clones, some missing. The sample holds under 300,000 clones, about 91% seen once. Sample: PBMCs or T cells enriched from blood (not recorded which). All receptors derive from a human donor in a cohort exposed to, infected with or recovered from COVID-19 (not recorded which). The donor label of this sample is uncertain. The conserved cysteine and the conserved F or W are not part of the CDR3 here. Fields, in order: V gene, J gene, CDR3 protein.

v_call: TRBV14; j_call: TRBJ2-1; cdr3_aa: ASSQEARGAYNEQF
v_call: TRBV7-2; j_call: TRBJ2-2; cdr3_aa: ASSYSGGAGSGELF
v_call: TRBV2; j_call: TRBJ1-5; cdr3_aa: ARGTGGGQPQH
v_call: TRBV18; j_call: TRBJ1-1; cdr3_aa: ASSPRQGSDIPEAF
v_call: TRBV15; j_call: TRBJ1-4; cdr3_aa: ATSENEGAVEKLF
v_call: TRBV7-2; j_call: TRBJ2-7; cdr3_aa: ASSLSPAGAYEQY
v_call: TRBV21-1; j_call: TRBJ1-2; cdr3_aa: ASSKGGGRYGYT
v_call: TRBV4-1; j_call: TRBJ1-2; cdr3_aa: ASSPYGQGNGYT
v_call: TRBV6-5; j_call: TRBJ2-7; cdr3_aa: ASSRRGTYEQY
v_call: TRBV10-3; j_call: TRBJ1-1; cdr3_aa: AIRSETGSISTEAF
v_call: TRBV11-2; j_call: TRBJ2-3; cdr3_aa: ASSFLPGTSGETDTQY
v_call: TRBV5-5; j_call: TRBJ2-3; cdr3_aa: ASSRRATQGTDTQY
v_call: TRBV15; j_call: TRBJ2-7; cdr3_aa: ATSRTSGGAYEQY
v_call: TRBV12-5; j_call: TRBJ2-2; cdr3_aa: ASGSGVNTGELF
v_call: TRBV30; j_call: TRBJ2-3; cdr3_aa: AWSVPIWKKLGQKRQDHTDTQY